This is a list of T cell receptor beta chains from one sample in a study of shared clonotypes between healthy human individuals. TCRdb's table, derived via immunoSEQ multiplex PCR, lists solely in-frame clones and lacks some. This sample has 2.3 million or so clones, with 85% to 95% found just once. The material sequenced was naive CD4+ T cells from PBMCs. The receptors stem from a man in his late teens or twenties in good health. Some clones in this sample may be carry-over from other donors' samples. Both conserved end residues are part of each CDR3. The order of the fields is clone size, J gene, V gene, D gene, CDR3 DNA, CDR3 protein. D genes are given only for firm matches. Size values are once, few and many counts, or a class for expanded clones, and some rows have none.

once | TRBJ1-2 | TRBV9 | TRBD1 | TGTGCCAGCAGCGTAATCCAGGGGGGAGGCTACACCTTC | CASSVIQGGGYTF
. | TRBJ2-5 | TRBV5-4 | TRBD2 | TGTGCCAGCAGCCGCCTACTAGCGAAAGAGACCCAGTACTTC | CASSRLLAKETQYF
few | TRBJ2-3 | TRBV5-6 | . | TGTGCCAGCAGCTTGGGGGGCACAGATACGCAGTATTTT | CASSLGGTDTQYF
. | TRBJ2-3 | TRBV5-1 | . | TGCGCCAGCAGTCCCGACGGGACTAGCACAGATACGCAGTATTTT | CASSPDGTSTDTQYF
. | TRBJ2-1 | TRBV28 | . | TGTGCCAGCAGTTTAGGTGGGGCCACAGACAATGAGCAGTTCTTC | CASSLGGATDNEQFF
. | TRBJ2-1 | TRBV7-8 | TRBD1 | TGTGCCAGCAGCTTCCGACAGGGGGCGCTTTACAATGAGCAGTTCTTC | CASSFRQGALYNEQFF
. | TRBJ2-1 | TRBV6-5 | . | TGTGCCAGCAGAGCGGGTTGGGCTTACAATGAGCAGTTCTTC | CASRAGWAYNEQFF
. | TRBJ2-3 | TRBV25-1 | . | TGTGCCAGCAGTCCGAACCAGGGGAGGATGGATACGCAGTATTTT | CASSPNQGRMDTQYF
. | TRBJ2-2 | TRBV10-2 | . | TGCGCCAGCAGAGCCGGGACAAACACCGGGGAGCTGTTTTTT | CASRAGTNTGELFF
. | TRBJ2-7 | TRBV6-5 | . | TGTGCCAGCAGTTACCATAGACGACAGAACTACGAGCAGTACTTC | CASSYHRRQNYEQYF
. | TRBJ1-4 | TRBV4-1 | . | TGCGCCAGCAGCCTCGGACCTGTGGAACGGCTGTTTTTT | CASSLGPVERLFF
. | TRBJ1-5 | TRBV6-5 | . | TGTGCCAGCTCAGGCCTCCGGGGCCAGCCCCAGCATTTT | CASSGLRGQPQHF
. | TRBJ1-4 | TRBV2 | . | TGTGCCAGCAGTGCGGGACGGCTTAATGAAAAACTGTTTTTT | CASSAGRLNEKLFF
. | TRBJ1-5 | TRBV5-8 | . | TGTGCCAGCCAGGGGACCCTTAATCAGCCCCAGCATTTT | CASQGTLNQPQHF
. | TRBJ2-3 | TRBV7-9 | . | TGTGCCAGCAGCTCCCAAGAGGGCCGAAGCACAGATACGCAGTATTTT | CASSSQEGRSTDTQYF
. | TRBJ1-3 | TRBV5-1 | . | TGCGCCAGCAGCTTGGGGACAGATGGAAACACCATATATTTT | CASSLGTDGNTIYF
. | TRBJ2-7 | TRBV18 | TRBD1 | TGTGCCAGCTCACGCGCAACAGGGGACGAGCAGTACTTC | CASSRATGDEQYF
. | TRBJ2-2 | TRBV5-1 | . | TGCGCCAGCAAGGGCAGCGCGAACACCGGGGAGCTGTTTTTT | CASKGSANTGELFF
. | TRBJ2-7 | TRBV11-2 | . | TGTGCCAGCAGCCCCCAGCGGCACCGGTCCCCGTTTAGGGAGCAGTACTTC | CASSPQRHRSPFREQYF
few | TRBJ1-5 | TRBV5-1 | . | TGCGCCAGCAGCTTGGTCCCAGGGGAGCAGCCCCAGCATTTT | CASSLVPGEQPQHF
. | TRBJ2-7 | TRBV5-1 | TRBD2 | TGCGCCAGCAGCTACGGACTAGCGGGGGTTTCCTACGAGCAGTACTTC | CASSYGLAGVSYEQYF
. | TRBJ2-7 | TRBV6-1 | . | TGTGCCAGCAGTGAAGGACTCGCTCGGGAGCAGTACTTC | CASSEGLAREQYF
. | TRBJ1-2 | TRBV18 | . | TGTGCCAGCTCACCAGCCTCTGATGGGGGCTATGGCTACACCTTC | CASSPASDGGYGYTF
. | TRBJ1-2 | TRBV27 | . | TGTGCCAGCAGGCCTACAGCATCCTATGGCTACACCTTC | CASRPTASYGYTF
. | TRBJ2-5 | TRBV6-5 | TRBD2 | TGTGCCAGCAGTTCCCCTATTAGTCTAGCGGTAGGGACCCAGTACTTC | CASSSPISLAVGTQYF
. | TRBJ2-7 | TRBV27 | TRBD1 | TGTGCCAGCAGTTTTAGACAGGGCGACGAGCAGTACTTC | CASSFRQGDEQYF
once | TRBJ2-7 | TRBV10-3 | TRBD1 | TGTGCCATCAGTGGAGAGACAGGGGGCGCCTACGAGCAGTACTTC | CAISGETGGAYEQYF
. | TRBJ2-1 | TRBV27 | TRBD2 | TGTGCCAGCACCTCCCCCACCGGGGCGGGAGGACACTACAATGAGCAGTTCTTC | CASTSPTGAGGHYNEQFF
. | TRBJ2-1 | TRBV28 | TRBD2 | TGTGCCAGCGGCCTAGCGGGAGGGCCAGTCAATGAGCAGTTCTTC | CASGLAGGPVNEQFF
. | TRBJ2-2 | TRBV6-1 | . | TGTGCCAGCAGTGAAGGAGGACGGATCACCGGGGAGCTGTTTTTT | CASSEGGRITGELFF
. | TRBJ2-7 | TRBV9 | TRBD1 | TGTGCCAGCACCCAGGACAGGGACGGGTACGAGCAGTACTTC | CASTQDRDGYEQYF
. | TRBJ1-4 | TRBV5-8 | TRBD1 | TGTGCCAGCAGCCCCGGGACAGGGATTATCACAGCAACTAATGAAAAACTGTTTTTT | CASSPGTGIITATNEKLFF
. | TRBJ1-1 | TRBV4-1 | . | TGCGCCAGCAGCCTTCCGGGACACTCGAACACTGAAGCTTTCTTT | CASSLPGHSNTEAFF
. | TRBJ2-5 | TRBV6-5 | . | TGTGCCAGCAGTTCCTCCAGGAACTGGGGGCAGACCCAGTACTTC | CASSSSRNWGQTQYF
. | TRBJ1-5 | TRBV5-1 | . | TGCGCCAGCAGCTTGGAGGGGGTGAGCAATCAGCCCCAGCATTTT | CASSLEGVSNQPQHF
. | TRBJ1-5 | TRBV19 | . | TGTGCCACCCGTGGAGGGTACCTTCGTCAGCCCCAGCATTTT | CATRGGYLRQPQHF
. | TRBJ1-3 | TRBV6-6 | . | TGTGCCAGCAGTTACTCGTTTCTCCTAAACACCATATATTTT | CASSYSFLLNTIYF
. | TRBJ1-1 | TRBV6-1 | . | TGTGCCAGCAGCACGGTCGGCGACACTGAAGCTTTCTTT | CASSTVGDTEAFF
. | TRBJ2-2 | TRBV19 | . | TGTGCCAGTAGTATAAACCGGGACGCCGGGGAGCTGTTTTTT | CASSINRDAGELFF
. | TRBJ2-2 | TRBV5-1 | . | TGCGCCAGCAGCCCGGAGGGGACAGCGGCCGGGGAGCTGTTTTTT | CASSPEGTAAGELFF
. | TRBJ2-2 | TRBV5-6 | . | TGTGCCAGCAGCTTCGATACCGGGGAGCTGTTTTTT | CASSFDTGELFF
. | TRBJ1-2 | TRBV4-2 | . | TGTGCCAGCAGCCAAGTTCGGCTAGGTGGCTACACCTTC | CASSQVRLGGYTF
. | TRBJ1-1 | TRBV29-1 | TRBD1 | TGCAGCGGTCAGGGGGTGAGCACTGAAGCTTTCTTT | CSGQGVSTEAFF
once | TRBJ2-5 | TRBV29-1 | TRBD1 | TGCAGCGTGAGGGGGCGGGACAGGGGAGGAGAGACCCAGTACTTC | CSVRGRDRGGETQYF
once | TRBJ2-1 | TRBV7-8 | TRBD2 | TGTGCCAGCAGCTTTGGCGGGAGGGTCTACAATGAGCAGTTCTTC | CASSFGGRVYNEQFF
. | TRBJ2-4 | TRBV19 | TRBD1 | TGTGCCAGTAGTACCCAGGGACAGGGCGCGGACATTCAGTACTTC | CASSTQGQGADIQYF
. | TRBJ1-1 | TRBV11-1 | . | TGTGCCAGCAGCTTAGTTTTGGACACTGAAGCTTTCTTT | CASSLVLDTEAFF
. | TRBJ1-5 | TRBV2 | . | TGTGCCAGCAGTGTGGGACATTATCAGCCCCAGCATTTT | CASSVGHYQPQHF
. | TRBJ2-2 | TRBV28 | . | TGTGCCAGCAGCAAACTCCAGCTGGCAGGGACGATTGCCGGGGAGCTGTTTTTT | CASSKLQLAGTIAGELFF
. | TRBJ1-1 | TRBV7-3 | . | TGTGCCAGCAGCTTGCGGGCGGTGGGGACTGAAGCTTTCTTT | CASSLRAVGTEAFF
. | TRBJ2-1 | TRBV25-1 | TRBD2 | TGTGCCAGCAGCTCTAACCGGGGGACTAGCGGATACAATGAGCAGTTCTTC | CASSSNRGTSGYNEQFF
. | TRBJ2-2 | TRBV18 | . | TGTGCCAGCTCACCACCCGGGGGCACCGGGGAGCTGTTTTTT | CASSPPGGTGELFF
. | TRBJ2-3 | TRBV30 | TRBD2 | TGTGCCTGGAGTGTAGCGGGAGTGGCCGATACGCAGTATTTT | CAWSVAGVADTQYF
. | TRBJ2-3 | TRBV5-4 | . | TGTGCCAGCAGCTTTGCGGGTATGGATACGCAGTATTTT | CASSFAGMDTQYF
. | TRBJ1-4 | TRBV9 | . | TGTGCCAGCAGCGTGCAGGGCTCCTGGGGGGAAAAACTGTTTTTT | CASSVQGSWGEKLFF